This is a list of T cell receptor beta chains from one sample in a study of T cell responses to AZD1222 COVID-19 vaccine. Clones were sequenced by immunoSEQ multiplex PCR, and TCRdb holds only the in-frame ones, with some missing. This table has 100,000 or so clones, 89% appearing once. The specimen was peripheral blood, collected 28 days after the second AZD1222 dose. Source of these receptors: an adult who received the AZD1222 COVID-19 vaccine. CDR3s include the opening cysteine and the closing phenylalanine or tryptophan. The D gene is left open where the match is weak. Clone size is given for some rows only: seen once, a few or many times, or a class if the clone is expanded.

D	V	J	size	DNA	CDR3
NA	TRBV10-3	TRBJ1-4	once	TGTGCCATCAGTGAGTCCTTGACGGCAACTAATGAAAAACTGTTTTTT	CAISESLTATNEKLFF
TRBD2	TRBV7-2	TRBJ2-2	few	TGTGCCAGCAGCCCCTGGGGAGGGGACACCGGGGAGCTGTTTTTT	CASSPWGGDTGELFF
TRBD2	TRBV28	TRBJ2-3	NA	TGTGCCAGCAGTTCCCTTAGCGGGAAGGTAGATACGCAGTATTTT	CASSSLSGKVDTQYF
NA	TRBV7-2	TRBJ1-1	NA	TGTGCCAGCAAAGGACAGCCGAACACTGAAGCTTTCTTT	CASKGQPNTEAFF
NA	TRBV3-1/TRBV3-2	TRBJ1-2	NA	TGTGCCAGCAGCCGAGCAGACAGGTTCTATGGCTACACCTTC	CASSRADRFYGYTF
NA	TRBV11-3	TRBJ2-5	NA	TGTGCCAGCAGCTCCCCCGCCGACAGTAAAGAGACCCAGTACTTC	CASSSPADSKETQYF
NA	TRBV18	TRBJ1-1	NA	TGTGCCAGCTCACCTAGAGCAAATATGAACACTGAAGCTTTCTTT	CASSPRANMNTEAFF
NA	TRBV5-5	TRBJ1-2	NA	TGTGCCAGCAGCTTGGACACGTGGTCAAATGGCTACACCTTC	CASSLDTWSNGYTF
TRBD1	TRBV20-1	TRBJ2-1	NA	TGCAGTGCTAGTTTTCCCGACAGGGTCCCCTACAATGAGCAGTTCTTC	CSASFPDRVPYNEQFF
NA	TRBV7-2	TRBJ2-7	few	TGTGCCAGCAGCCCATTAGGTTCCGGGAGTCGGTACGAGCAGTACTTC	CASSPLGSGSRYEQYF
NA	TRBV7-2	TRBJ1-1	NA	TGTGCCAGCAGCTTAGCGACGGGGAACACTGAAGCTTTCTTT	CASSLATGNTEAFF
NA	TRBV9	TRBJ1-3	NA	TGTGCCAGCAGCCCAAGGACGCGTAGCTCTGGAAACACCATATATTTT	CASSPRTRSSGNTIYF
NA	TRBV10-1	TRBJ2-2	NA	TGCGCCAGCAGTGATTACAGAAACACCGGGGAGCTGTTTTTT	CASSDYRNTGELFF
TRBD2	TRBV10-3	TRBJ2-1	NA	TGTGCCATCAGTGAGGGAAGCGGGAGGGCGAATGAGCAGTTCTTC	CAISEGSGRANEQFF
TRBD1	TRBV28	TRBJ1-1	NA	TGTGCCAGCAACTCACAGGGGCGGGAGTGGACTGAAGCTTTCTTT	CASNSQGREWTEAFF
NA	TRBV4-1	TRBJ1-6	NA	TGCGCCAGCAGCCAATACATGCAGAGAGATAATTCACCCCTCCACTTT	CASSQYMQRDNSPLHF
TRBD2	TRBV10-3	TRBJ2-5	NA	TGTGCCATCAGTGTAGCGGGAGTTAGAGAGACCCAGTACTTC	CAISVAGVRETQYF
NA	TRBV5-4	TRBJ2-5	NA	TGTGCCAGCAGCTTGGGGACAGCGTACCAAGAGACCCAGTACTTC	CASSLGTAYQETQYF
NA	TRBV7-9	TRBJ2-7	NA	TGTGCCAGTTCCGGGACTCTCTACGAGCAGTACTTC	CASSGTLYEQYF
TRBD1	TRBV7-2	TRBJ1-5	NA	TGTGCCAGCAGCGACAGACAGGGGAACAATCAGCCCCAGCATTTT	CASSDRQGNNQPQHF
NA	TRBV5-1	TRBJ2-1	few	TGCGCCAGCAGCACAACCGGGTCTGTCTCCTACAATGAGCAGTTCTTC	CASSTTGSVSYNEQFF
NA	TRBV6-1	TRBJ2-7	NA	TGTGCCAGCAGTGAATTAGCCCTGAGCTCCTACGAGCAGTACTTC	CASSELALSSYEQYF
NA	TRBV19	TRBJ2-7	NA	TGTGCCAGTAGTGTTGGGTCGGGAGCATCCTACGAGCAGTACTTC	CASSVGSGASYEQYF
NA	TRBV5-1	TRBJ2-1	NA	TGCGCCAGCAGCTTGGCCAGCGGTTCGATCTACAATGAGCAGTTCTTC	CASSLASGSIYNEQFF
NA	TRBV7-2	TRBJ2-3	NA	TGTGCCAGCAGCTTCACTAGTCCCACCACAGATACGCAGTATTTT	CASSFTSPTTDTQYF
NA	TRBV14	TRBJ1-1	NA	TGTGCCAGCAGCCACCACACAGGGAGGGCTGAAGCTTTCTTT	CASSHHTGRAEAFF
TRBD1	TRBV27	TRBJ2-7	NA	TGTGCCAGCAGTCCGACAGGGGGCTTGTTCGAGCAGTACTTC	CASSPTGGLFEQYF
TRBD2	TRBV7-2	TRBJ2-1	few	TGTGCCAGCCGACTTCTAGCGGGAAAATACAATGAGCAGTTCTTC	CASRLLAGKYNEQFF
TRBD2	TRBV9	TRBJ2-7	NA	TGTGCCAGCAGCGCGGGACTCGGGACTATCCACGAGCAGTACTTC	CASSAGLGTIHEQYF
NA	TRBV28	TRBJ1-2	NA	TGTGCCAGCAGTTTATTTCAGGGATACTATGGCTACACCTTC	CASSLFQGYYGYTF
TRBD2	TRBV28	TRBJ2-1	NA	TGTGCCAGCAGTTTATGGGGACTAGCGGACTACAATGAGCAGTTCTTC	CASSLWGLADYNEQFF
NA	TRBV9	TRBJ2-5	NA	TGTGCCAGCAGCGTAGTCGGGGAGGTGGGGACCCAGTACTTC	CASSVVGEVGTQYF
NA	TRBV9	TRBJ2-7	NA	TGTGCCAGCAGCCGGGGACTGACAACCTACGAGCAGTACTTC	CASSRGLTTYEQYF
TRBD1	TRBV2	TRBJ1-5	few	TGTGCCAGCAGTGAACGTCAGGGGGCTCCGGCCCAGCATTTT	CASSERQGAPAQHF
NA	TRBV9	TRBJ2-6	NA	TGTGCCAGCAGCGCCTCAACAGGGAACTCCCGTTCTGGGGCCAACGTCCTGACTTTC	CASSASTGNSRSGANVLTF
TRBD1	TRBV15	TRBJ2-6	NA	TGTGCCACCAGCAGGGCTCGGGACAGGCCTTACTCTGGGGCCAACGTCCTGACTTTC	CATSRARDRPYSGANVLTF
TRBD2	TRBV6-2/TRBV6-3	TRBJ2-1	NA	TGTGCCAGCAGTCCCCCGTCTGGCGGGAGGTGGAATGAGCAGTTCTTC	CASSPPSGGRWNEQFF
TRBD1	TRBV19	TRBJ1-2	NA	TGTGCCAGTAGTGCCCGGGACAGGGTCGGCTACACCTTC	CASSARDRVGYTF
TRBD2	TRBV7-9	TRBJ2-3	once	TGTGCCAGCAGCTTATACCGAGCGGGACTCACAGATACGCAGTATTTT	CASSLYRAGLTDTQYF
TRBD2	TRBV6-2/TRBV6-3	TRBJ2-7	few	TGTGCCAGCAGTATGACTAGCGGGAGCGTCCACGAGCAGTACTTC	CASSMTSGSVHEQYF
NA	TRBV18	TRBJ2-5	NA	TGTGCCAGCTCATCTTCCGACACCCAAGAGACCCAGTACTTC	CASSSSDTQETQYF
TRBD1	TRBV23-1	TRBJ1-2	once	TGCGCCAGCAGTCACAGGCCTGGAAGGGACAGAACCTATGGCTACACCTTC	CASSHRPGRDRTYGYTF
NA	TRBV7-3	TRBJ2-7	NA	TGTGCCAGCAGCTTGAACGCCGGTTCCTACGAGCAGTACTTC	CASSLNAGSYEQYF
NA	TRBV7-7	TRBJ2-5	NA	TGTGCCAGCAGCTTAGGGCAGGGGTACCAAGAGACCCAGTACTTC	CASSLGQGYQETQYF
NA	TRBV19	TRBJ2-1	NA	TGTGCCAGTATGGACGGACAGTACTACAATGAGCAGTTCTTC	CASMDGQYYNEQFF
NA	TRBV4-1	TRBJ1-2	NA	TGCGCCAGCAGCCAAGAAAGTCGCCAGGCGAATCGGTATGGCTACACCTTC	CASSQESRQANRYGYTF
NA	TRBV29-1	TRBJ2-1	NA	TGCAGCGTTGCGGAGACCAACTCCTACAATGAGCAGTTCTTC	CSVAETNSYNEQFF
TRBD2	TRBV6-5	TRBJ2-1	once	TGTGCCAGCACTCCTAGCGGACCATACAATGAGCAGTTCTTC	CASTPSGPYNEQFF
NA	TRBV9	TRBJ1-6	NA	TGTGCCAGCAGCGTCTCAGGGACTATTTCACCCCTCCACTTT	CASSVSGTISPLHF
TRBD2	TRBV5-5	TRBJ2-7	once	TGTGCCAGCAGCTTGGAACTAGCGGGCTACGAGCAGTACTTC	CASSLELAGYEQYF
TRBD2	TRBV7-9	TRBJ2-7	NA	TGTGCCAGCCGACTAGCGGGAGGGCCAGCCTACGAGCAGTACTTC	CASRLAGGPAYEQYF
NA	TRBV29-1	TRBJ2-7	NA	TGCAGCGTTGAAGTGGTCGGGGGACACGAGCAGTACTTC	CSVEVVGGHEQYF